A single sample is the source of the 19 T cell receptor beta chains below, sequenced in a study of blood T cell repertoires in COVID-19. Profiled with immunoSEQ multiplex PCR; TCRdb holds only in-frame clones, not every one. The profile shows 4,000 or so clones, approximately 89% of them singletons. The sequencing input was peripheral blood. The receptors here all came from an older woman with active COVID-19.

The V call is TRBV19, the J call TRBJ1-5; 8 nucleotides align to TRBD1. The CDR3 is made up of 15 amino acids. Trimming cost V 3 bases and J 7 bases; bases outside gene matches: 8. Looked up from germline, CDR1 is LNHDA and CDR2 is SQIVND (reference sequence). The CDR3 reads CASSIARGPGQPQHF. As DNA, the CDR3 is TGTGCCAGTAGTATTGCCAGGGGGCCTGGCCAGCCCCAGCATTTT.

The chain joins TRBV2 to TRBJ2-3; D not resolved. Trimming took 3 bases from V and 0 from J, leaving 4 bases between them. This CDR3 is built from 13 residues. CDR1 and CDR2 from the germline V gene are SNHLY and FYNNEI. CDR3 sequence reads: CASSDGSTDTQYF. For the CDR3, the DNA is TGTGCCAGCAGTGACGGTAGCACAGATACGCAGTATTTT.

The rearrangement joins TRBV30 to TRBJ2-3; no clear D gene. The CDR3 spans 12 residues. Germline V gene sequence: CDR1 GTSNPN, CDR2 SVGIG (reference sequence). V was trimmed by 3 bases and J by 6 bases, leaving 10 bases between them. Here the CDR3 reads CAWRLNGDTQYF. CDR3 nucleotide sequence: TGTGCCTGGAGATTAAACGGGGATACGCAGTATTTT. Together with reference TRBV30 and TRBJ2-3, the CDR3 gives the full variable domain: SQTIHQWPATLVQPVGSPLSLECTVEGTSNPNLYWYRQAAGRGLQLLFYSVGIGQISSEVPQNLSASRPQDRQFILSSKKLLLSDSGFYLCAWRLNGDTQYFGPGTRLTVL.

V usage is TRBV7-2 and J usage is TRBJ2-7; TRBD2 is a possible D gene (5 bases). Looked up from germline, CDR1 is SGHTA and CDR2 is FQGNSA. The CDR3 consists of 13 residues. With 0 bases removed from V and 2 bases from J, the gap between germline ends came to 5 bases. CDR3: CASSLATTYEQYF. Here the CDR3 DNA reads TGTGCCAGCAGCTTAGCGACTACCTACGAGCAGTACTTC.

The table lists this clone with a few counts. V is TRBV19 and J is TRBJ2-1; TRBD1 matches at 9 bases. The germline V gene has CDR1 LNHDA and CDR2 SQIVND (reference sequence). V lost 5 bases, J lost 8 bases, and 7 bases stayed unmatched. This CDR3 region has 14 residues. The CDR3 DNA follows: TGTGCCAGTAGTGACAGGGGGTTTATGGATGAGCAGTTCTTC. Its protein product is CASSDRGFMDEQFF.

The gene calls are TRBV11-2 and TRBJ2-1; possibly TRBD1 for D (6 bases). Trimming took 2 bases from V and 2 from J, leaving 10 bases between them. Per germline, CDR1 SGHAT and CDR2 FQNNGV. There are 15 residues in the CDR3. The CDR3 bases are TGTGCCAGCAGCTTATCAGGACAGACCTACAATGAGCAGTTCTTC. Translation gives CASSLSGQTYNEQFF.

This chain uses TRBV4-2 with TRBJ2-7, with 9 bases fitting TRBD1. This CDR3 comprises 14 residues. In germline, CDR1 is LGHNA, CDR2 YNFKEQ. Trimming removed 3 bases from V and 2 bases from J; junction bases left unmatched: 2. CDR3 loop: CASSQRTGAYEQYF. The CDR3 bases are TGTGCCAGCAGCCAGAGGACAGGGGCCTACGAGCAGTACTTC.

This clone was recorded only once. The chain has TRBV23-1 and TRBJ2-1, with 8 bases that match TRBD2. TRBV23-1 is given ORF status, its function remaining uncertain. With V trimmed by 8 bases and J by 4 bases, 10 bases remained unmatched. The CDR3 has 15 residues. The CDR3, as DNA: TGCGCCAGCGTCGCCCCTGCGGGGGGTTACAATGAGCAGTTCTTC. The encoded protein is CASVAPAGGYNEQFF.

This clone was detected once. V and J are TRBV24-1 and TRBJ2-1, with 13 bases matching TRBD2. The CDR3 has 16 amino acids. From germline, CDR1 is KGHDR and CDR2 SFDVKD. The ends lost 3 bases at V and 6 bases at J; junction bases unmatched: 4. The CDR3 loop is CATSDTGTSGVNEQFF. The CDR3 bases are TGTGCCACCAGTGATACCGGGACTAGCGGGGTCAATGAGCAGTTCTTC.

This clone was detected only once. The gene calls are TRBV4-1 and TRBJ1-5, with D possibly matching TRBD1 (6 bases). The V and J ends lost 4 bases and 3 bases respectively, with 16 bases between them. In germline, CDR1 is MGHRA, CDR2 YSYEKL. The CDR3 spans 16 residues. CDR3 sequence: CASSLSGQSFNQPQHF. In nucleotides, the CDR3 is TGCGCCAGCAGCCTTTCGGGACAATCGTTCAATCAGCCCCAGCATTTT.

V and J are TRBV4-2 and TRBJ2-1; 9 bases map to TRBD2. Germline assignment: CDR1 LGHNA and CDR2 YNFKEQ. V dropped 0 bases and J dropped 2; count of bases not matched to a gene: 5. There are 17 residues in the CDR3. The CDR3 sequence is CASSQEGAGGAYNEQFF. In DNA, the CDR3 is TGTGCCAGCAGCCAAGAGGGTGCGGGGGGGGCCTACAATGAGCAGTTCTTC.

V is TRBV2 and J is TRBJ2-2; D may be TRBD2 (5 bases). The V end was cut by 11 bases, the J end by 3 bases, with 13 bases between. Germline-derived CDR1 and CDR2 are SNHLY and FYNNEI. This CDR3 spans 13 amino acids. CDR3 in DNA: TGTGCCCACCTTGGACTGGACACCGGGGAGCTGTTTTTT. This sequence encodes CAHLGLDTGELFF. Combining the CDR3 with reference TRBV2 and TRBJ2-2 gives the whole variable domain EPEVTQTPSHQVTQMGQEVILRCVPISNHLYFYWYRQILGQKVEFLVSFYNNEISEKSEIFDDQFSVERPDGSNFTLKIRSTKLEDSAMYFCAHLGLDTGELFFGEGSRLTVL.

CDR3 DNA: TGTGCCAGCAGCTTAAGGGTAGGGCGGGGGAGCTCCTACGAGCAGTACTTC. It codes for CASSLRVGRGSSYEQYF. The chain uses TRBV7-3 and TRBJ2-7, with 7 bases identical to TRBD2. Looked up from germline, CDR1 is SGHTA and CDR2 is FQGTGA. J lost 0 bases, V lost 1 base, and 9 bases had no gene match. The length of the CDR3 is 17 residues.

This clone was seen a single time. This chain uses TRBV7-9 with TRBJ2-7; 10 bases line up with TRBD1. The CDR3 is 15 amino acids. J lost 7 bases, V lost 4 bases, and 10 bases had no gene match. Germline CDR1 reads SEHNR; CDR2 reads FQNEAQ (reference sequence). The CDR3 reads CASSSSGQGLNEQYF. In DNA form, the CDR3 reads TGTGCCAGCAGCTCCTCGGGACAGGGGCTTAATGAGCAGTACTTC.

The chain joins TRBV30 to TRBJ1-4, with 7 bases that match TRBD1. Germline V gives CDR1 GTSNPN, CDR2 SVGIG (reference sequence). V lost 1 base, J lost 8 bases, and 7 bases stayed unmatched. The CDR3 runs to 14 residues. The CDR3 protein is CAWSADRRREKLFF. The CDR3 nucleotides read TGTGCCTGGAGTGCGGACAGGCGGCGGGAAAAACTGTTTTTT.

The chain combines TRBV25-1 with TRBJ2-6, with 7 bases fitting TRBD1. After removal of 4 bases from V and 3 bases from J, the junction contained 3 bases not matched to a gene. In germline, CDR1 is MGHDK, CDR2 SYGVNS. This CDR3 contains 15 residues. The CDR3 region is CASSAQGVGANVLTF. In DNA form, the CDR3 reads TGTGCCAGCAGTGCTCAGGGGGTTGGGGCCAACGTCCTGACTTTC.

This rearrangement joins TRBV7-2 to TRBJ1-6; a weak D match, TRBD1 (6 bases). V dropped 2 bases and J dropped 14 bases, with 13 bases sitting between them. The CDR3 loop spans 13 amino acids. Germline CDR1 and CDR2: SGHTA and FQGNSA. In DNA, the CDR3 is TGTGCCAGCAGCTTATGGGCAGGGGAGTCCCTCCACTTT. Its translation is CASSLWAGESLHF. Supplemented by reference TRBV7-2 and TRBJ1-6, the full variable domain reads GAGVSQSPSNKVTEKGKDVELRCDPISGHTALYWYRQSLGQGLEFLIYFQGNSAPDKSGLPSDRFSAERTGGSVSTLTIQRTQQEDSAVYLCASSLWAGESLHFGNGTRLTVT.

CDR3 sequence (DNA): TGTGCCAGTAGTATCCTCGCAGGGAACTATGGCTACACCTTC. Residues: CASSILAGNYGYTF. V gene TRBV19 combines with J gene TRBJ1-2, with a weak D call TRBD1 (5 bases). The length of the CDR3 is 14 residues. With 3 bases removed from V and 2 bases from J, the gap between germline ends came to 10 bases. In germline, CDR1 is LNHDA, CDR2 SQIVND (reference sequence).

The chain recombines TRBV18 with TRBJ1-4; 7 bases line up with TRBD1. The germline V gene has CDR1 KGHSH and CDR2 LQKENI. The CDR3 is made up of 13 amino acids. Trimming removed 4 bases from V and 5 bases from J; junction bases left unmatched: 1. The CDR3 is CASSQGQNEKLFF. The DNA of the CDR3 is TGTGCCAGCTCACAGGGACAGAATGAAAAACTGTTTTTT. Full variable domain (rest looked up from reference TRBV18 and TRBJ1-4): NAGVMQNPRHLVRRRGQEARLRCSPMKGHSHVYWYRQLPEEGLKFMVYLQKENIIDESGMPKERFSAEFPKEGPSILRIQQVVRGDSAAYFCASSQGQNEKLFFGSGTQLSVL.